This TCR beta chain was recovered during a study of shared clonotypes between healthy human individuals. The data were produced by immunoSEQ multiplex PCR, yet TCRdb's version contains in-frame clones alone and is incomplete. The sample holds some 1.5 million clones, roughly 98% seen once. The V gene lost 0 bases and the J gene lost 5 bases, with 13 bases spanning the gap. This CDR3 is built from 15 residues. The germline CDR1 and CDR2 sequences are LGHNA and YNFKEQ. The sequencing sample was made of naive CD4+ T cells sorted from blood. Subset of the sample: CD45RA+ positively selected. The sequence derives from a man younger than 40 in good health. The chain couples TRBV4-2 to TRBJ2-5; D remains unclear. CDR3 amino acids: CASSQDKGLGETQYF. Here the CDR3 DNA reads TGTGCCAGCAGCCAAGATAAAGGATTGGGGGAGACCCAGTACTTC.